The clone carrying this TCR beta chain was counted ten times or more. This specimen belongs to a study of T-cell memory formation after mild COVID-19. Unmatched junction bases numbered 0, after V lost 4 bases and J lost 0 bases. The germline V gene has CDR1 SQVTM and CDR2 ANQGSEA. The CDR3 runs to 12 residues. In TCRdb, the 5' RACE reads were re-called with MiXCR into one record per CDR3 protein. The sample has approximately 250,000 distinct CDR3 sequences; roughly 17% are singletons. The source material was PBMCs or a T cell subset sorted from them (not recorded which). V and J are TRBV29-1 and TRBJ2-7; TRBD1 matches at 7 bases. This TCR derives from a man younger than 35 who had mild COVID-19 (a few samples of this study predate the infection). Cell type and time point are not known. CDR3 protein: CSVGDSSYEQYV. Here the CDR3 DNA reads TGCAGCGTTGGGGACAGCTCCTACGAGCAGTACGTC.